This is a list of T cell receptor beta chains from one sample in a study of CD8+ T cells in alopecia areata. Measured with immunoSEQ multiplex PCR; TCRdb has only the in-frame clones, and not every one. This sample carries about 210,000 clones, 64% of them seen once, and the ten largest clones take about 4%. This specimen was CD4+ T cells sorted from blood, taken at week 4, from a patient treated with tofacitinib. These receptors all come from a human donor with alopecia areata. CDR3s include the opening cysteine and the closing phenylalanine or tryptophan. Fields, in order: V gene, clone size, D gene, J gene, CDR3 protein, CDR3 DNA. A D gene is named only where the DNA matches it firmly. Only some rows state a clone size, as once, few, many or a class for expanded clones.

TRBV15	NA	TRBD1	TRBJ2-7	CATSSEGARSYEQYF	TGTGCCACCAGCAGCGAGGGGGCCAGGTCCTACGAGCAGTACTTC
TRBV5-5	NA	NA	TRBJ2-3	CASSLAGDTQYF	TGTGCCAGCAGCTTGGCAGGGGATACGCAGTATTTT
TRBV14	few	NA	TRBJ2-1	CASSPRPIAVRQFF	TGTGCCAGCAGCCCCCGACCAATAGCGGTTCGGCAGTTCTTC
TRBV13	NA	NA	TRBJ2-5	CASSVLAFQETQYF	TGTGCCAGCAGCGTTCTGGCGTTTCAAGAGACCCAGTACTTC
TRBV20-1	NA	NA	TRBJ2-7	CSARGQTEQYF	TGCAGTGCTAGAGGACAGACGGAGCAGTACTTC
TRBV18	NA	NA	TRBJ2-5	CASSPGQQETQYF	TGTGCCAGCTCACCCGGTCAACAAGAGACCCAGTACTTC
TRBV29-1	few	TRBD1	TRBJ2-3	CSARRSGQSSTDTQYF	TGCAGCGCCCGGCGATCGGGACAGAGTAGCACAGATACGCAGTATTTT
TRBV6-6	NA	NA	TRBJ1-5	CASSPPGNQPQHF	TGTGCCAGCAGTCCTCCGGGGAATCAGCCCCAGCATTTT
TRBV6-6	NA	NA	TRBJ2-7	CASSYPGVLEQYF	TGTGCCAGCAGTTACCCGGGGGTCTTGGAGCAGTACTTC
TRBV25-1	NA	NA	TRBJ2-5	CASSEGGSGRQETQYF	TGTGCCAGCAGTGAAGGGGGAAGCGGAAGACAAGAGACCCAGTACTTC
TRBV7-2	NA	NA	TRBJ1-2	CASSSYLPANYGYTF	TGTGCCAGCAGCTCCTATTTACCAGCTAACTATGGCTACACCTTC
TRBV7-2	many	NA	TRBJ2-2	CASSLSWQVETGELFF	TGTGCCAGCAGCTTAAGCTGGCAGGTAGAGACCGGGGAGCTGTTTTTT
TRBV7-2	NA	TRBD1	TRBJ1-2	CASSLAQTGVESYTF	TGTGCCAGCAGCTTAGCGCAGACAGGGGTAGAGAGCTACACCTTC
TRBV6-5	NA	NA	TRBJ1-6	CASSYFPGSNSPLHF	TGTGCCAGCAGTTACTTCCCGGGATCGAATTCACCCCTCCACTTT
TRBV18	NA	TRBD1	TRBJ2-3	CASSPQGAGDTQYF	TGTGCCAGCTCACCACAGGGGGCGGGAGATACGCAGTATTTT
TRBV30	NA	TRBD1	TRBJ1-3	CAWSVRDRLYSTGNTIYF	TGTGCCTGGAGTGTACGGGACAGACTATATTCCACTGGAAACACCATATATTTT
TRBV5-1	NA	NA	TRBJ1-2	CASSLGGGDYGYTF	TGCGCCAGCAGCTTAGGAGGGGGTGACTATGGCTACACCTTC
TRBV7-2	NA	NA	TRBJ1-6	CASSPRQTNSPLHF	TGTGCCAGCAGCCCCCGACAGACGAATTCACCCCTCCACTTT
TRBV9	NA	NA	TRBJ1-6	CASSPAAGGVGSPLHF	TGTGCCAGCAGCCCCGCGGCCGGGGGGGTTGGTTCACCCCTCCACTTT
TRBV27	NA	NA	TRBJ1-6	CATTSSYNSPLHF	TGTGCCACAACGAGCTCCTATAATTCACCCCTCCACTTT
TRBV4-3	NA	NA	TRBJ2-7	CASSQALKTDRFYEQYF	TGCGCCAGCAGCCAAGCTCTAAAAACAGACAGGTTCTACGAGCAGTACTTC
TRBV19	NA	TRBD1	TRBJ1-1	CASSSVTTGSEAFF	TGTGCCAGTAGTTCTGTTACGACAGGGAGTGAAGCTTTCTTT
TRBV6-6	NA	TRBD1	TRBJ2-7	CASAPGRGRYEQYF	TGTGCCAGCGCTCCGGGCAGGGGGCGATACGAGCAGTACTTC
TRBV30	NA	TRBD1	TRBJ1-1	CACHGQEGTEAFF	TGTGCCTGTCACGGACAGGAAGGCACTGAAGCTTTCTTT
TRBV6-6	NA	NA	TRBJ2-7	CASSYLLGGQYF	TGTGCCAGCAGTTACCTGCTTGGGGGACAGTACTTC
TRBV7-2	NA	TRBD2	TRBJ2-1	CASSLATSGGAVFF	TGTGCCAGCAGCTTGGCGACTAGCGGGGGGGCGGTGTTCTTC
TRBV29-1	few	NA	TRBJ1-2	CSVDFLPQFNYGYTF	TGCAGCGTGGACTTCCTCCCACAATTTAACTATGGCTACACCTTC
TRBV29-1	NA	NA	TRBJ2-7	CSVGAGRTYEQYF	TGCAGCGTCGGCGCGGGGCGCACCTACGAGCAGTACTTC
TRBV7-2	NA	NA	TRBJ2-7	CASSLGRVAIESYEQYF	TGTGCCAGCAGCTTAGGCAGGGTCGCGATTGAATCCTACGAGCAGTACTTC
TRBV30	NA	NA	TRBJ1-4	CAWTTVGFREKLFF	TGTGCCTGGACCACTGTAGGGTTTAGGGAAAAACTGTTTTTT
TRBV7-2	few	NA	TRBJ1-6	CASSLEGRLGSPLHF	TGTGCCAGCAGCTTAGAGGGACGGCTTGGTTCACCCCTCCACTTT
TRBV7-9	NA	NA	TRBJ2-7	CASSPITYEQYF	TGTGCCAGCAGCCCCATTACCTACGAGCAGTACTTC
TRBV30	NA	NA	TRBJ1-6	CASRGGSPPLHF	TGTGCCTCCCGAGGGGGTTCACCACCCCTCCACTTT
TRBV4-1	NA	NA	TRBJ2-7	CASSQEVGGRGYEQYF	TGCGCCAGCAGCCAAGAGGTCGGGGGAAGAGGTTACGAGCAGTACTTC
TRBV2	once	TRBD2	TRBJ2-5	CASNSLGGGETQYF	TGTGCCAGCAATTCCCTCGGCGGGGGGGAGACCCAGTACTTC
TRBV29-1	NA	NA	TRBJ2-7	CSVRIGGVNEQYF	TGCAGCGTTAGAATCGGGGGTGTGAACGAGCAGTACTTC
TRBV6-5	NA	TRBD2	TRBJ2-7	CASSYSGTRGREQYF	TGTGCCAGCAGTTACTCGGGGACTAGGGGGAGGGAGCAGTACTTC
TRBV25-1	NA	NA	TRBJ1-1	CFNSGKRNTEAFF	TGCTTCAACTCAGGGAAGAGGAACACTGAAGCTTTCTTT
TRBV10-3	NA	NA	TRBJ1-5	CAISVQASNQPQHF	TGTGCCATCAGTGTACAGGCTAGCAATCAGCCCCAGCATTTT
TRBV12-2	NA	NA	TRBJ1-2	CASRLEDRRTYGYTF	TGTGCAAGTCGCTTAGAGGACCGCAGAACGTATGGCTACACCTTC
TRBV30	few	NA	TRBJ2-2	CAWSTGLQGELFF	TGTGCCTGGAGTACCGGACTACAAGGGGAGCTGTTTTTT
TRBV7-7	NA	TRBD2	TRBJ2-5	CASGLAGGSLHF	TGTGCTAGCGGCTTAGCGGGGGGGTCCCTCCACTTC
TRBV15	NA	TRBD1	TRBJ1-5	CATSLTGQGGNQPQHF	TGTGCCACCAGCTTGACCGGACAGGGCGGCAATCAGCCCCAGCATTTT
TRBV6-6	NA	NA	TRBJ2-1	CASSLGQSNNEQFF	TGTGCCAGCAGCTTGGGACAAAGTAACAATGAGCAGTTCTTC
TRBV25-1	NA	NA	TRBJ2-7	CASSEVYEQYF	TGTGCCAGCAGTGAGGTATACGAGCAGTACTTC
TRBV29-1	few	NA	TRBJ2-5	CSVEDSGTQGLETQYF	TGCAGCGTTGAAGATTCTGGCACCCAGGGGCTGGAGACCCAGTACTTC
TRBV2	NA	NA	TRBJ2-1	CASSAEGSSYNEQFF	TGTGCCAGCAGTGCCGAGGGCTCTTCCTACAATGAGCAGTTCTTC
TRBV10-3	few	NA	TRBJ2-1	CAISGRNSYNEQFF	TGTGCCATCAGTGGGCGGAACTCCTACAATGAGCAGTTCTTC
TRBV5-1	NA	NA	TRBJ2-7	CASSLYDEQYF	TGCGCCAGCAGCTTGTACGACGAGCAGTACTTC
TRBV4-2	NA	NA	TRBJ2-1	CASSQGAGAHNEQFF	TGTGCCAGCAGCCAAGGGGCGGGGGCACACAATGAGCAGTTCTTC
TRBV9	few	TRBD2	TRBJ2-1	CASSVLSAGGLNNEQFF	TGTGCCAGCAGCGTCCTCTCAGCGGGGGGTCTTAACAATGAGCAGTTCTTC
TRBV6-5	NA	TRBD1	TRBJ2-5	CASSRTGRETQYF	TGTGCCAGCAGTAGGACAGGGCGCGAGACCCAGTACTTC
TRBV11-2	NA	NA	TRBJ2-1	CASSSTAGGYNEQFF	TGTGCCAGCAGCTCTACGGCCGGAGGGTACAATGAGCAGTTCTTC
TRBV9	NA	TRBD2	TRBJ2-1	CASSATSGGINEQFF	TGTGCCAGCAGCGCGACTAGCGGGGGGATCAATGAGCAGTTCTTC
TRBV4-3	NA	TRBD2	TRBJ2-1	CASSQDSPQRGVYNEQFF	TGCGCCAGCAGCCAAGATTCCCCCCAGCGGGGGGTCTACAATGAGCAGTTCTTC
TRBV5-1	NA	TRBD1	TRBJ1-6	CASSPGQVKSPLHF	TGCGCCAGCAGCCCCGGACAGGTCAAGTCACCCCTCCACTTT
TRBV5-1	NA	TRBD2	TRBJ2-1	CASSFVAGGYNEQFF	TGCGCCAGCAGCTTTGTAGCGGGGGGATACAATGAGCAGTTCTTC
TRBV19	NA	NA	TRBJ1-1	CASSIEVRGTEAFF	TGTGCCAGTAGTATCGAGGTTCGAGGAACTGAAGCTTTCTTT
TRBV4-2	NA	TRBD1	TRBJ2-7	CASSHPGTGREQYF	TGTGCCAGCAGCCACCCCGGGACAGGGAGGGAGCAGTACTTC